This T cell receptor beta chain derives from a study of blood T cell repertoires in COVID-19. Turning to the study itself: The United States, Italy and Spain supplied acute and convalescent COVID-19 samples. T cells, B-cell-depleted T cells, or PBMCs provided the cDNA or gDNA that served as material.

Original processing methods: Amplification with reference gene primers provided the estimates of nucleated cell counts. The repertoire was sequenced with immunoSEQ multiplex PCR; TCRdb's copy has only in-frame clones and lacks some. That table gives V, J and clone size, and the DNA gave D and trimming. The sample lists 90,000 to 150,000 clones; around nine tenths were seen once. V was pared by 5 bases and J by 3 bases, with 11 bases between. This CDR3 is 13 amino acids long. Germline-derived CDR1 and CDR2 are MNHEY and SVGAGI. The sample consisted of peripheral blood. The source of this sequence is a woman aged 50 to 60 with acute or convalescent COVID-19. The chain links TRBV6-5 to TRBJ2-7; a possible D gene is TRBD1 (5 bases). The CDR3 sequence is CASSLQVFYEQYF. CDR3 nucleotide sequence: TGTGCCAGCAGTCTACAGGTGTTCTACGAGCAGTACTTC.